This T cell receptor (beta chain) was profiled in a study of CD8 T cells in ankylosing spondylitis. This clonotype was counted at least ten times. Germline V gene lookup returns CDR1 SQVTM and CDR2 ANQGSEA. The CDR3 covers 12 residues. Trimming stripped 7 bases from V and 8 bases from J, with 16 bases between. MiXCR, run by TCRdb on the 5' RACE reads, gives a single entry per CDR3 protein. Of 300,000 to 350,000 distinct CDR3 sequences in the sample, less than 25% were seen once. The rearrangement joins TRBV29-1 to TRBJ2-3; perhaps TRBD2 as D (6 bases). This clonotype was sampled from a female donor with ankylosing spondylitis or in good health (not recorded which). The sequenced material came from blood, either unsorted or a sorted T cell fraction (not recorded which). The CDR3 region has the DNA TGCAGCGCAGCGACCGGGCGGGGTACGCAGTATTTT. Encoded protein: CSAATGRGTQYF.